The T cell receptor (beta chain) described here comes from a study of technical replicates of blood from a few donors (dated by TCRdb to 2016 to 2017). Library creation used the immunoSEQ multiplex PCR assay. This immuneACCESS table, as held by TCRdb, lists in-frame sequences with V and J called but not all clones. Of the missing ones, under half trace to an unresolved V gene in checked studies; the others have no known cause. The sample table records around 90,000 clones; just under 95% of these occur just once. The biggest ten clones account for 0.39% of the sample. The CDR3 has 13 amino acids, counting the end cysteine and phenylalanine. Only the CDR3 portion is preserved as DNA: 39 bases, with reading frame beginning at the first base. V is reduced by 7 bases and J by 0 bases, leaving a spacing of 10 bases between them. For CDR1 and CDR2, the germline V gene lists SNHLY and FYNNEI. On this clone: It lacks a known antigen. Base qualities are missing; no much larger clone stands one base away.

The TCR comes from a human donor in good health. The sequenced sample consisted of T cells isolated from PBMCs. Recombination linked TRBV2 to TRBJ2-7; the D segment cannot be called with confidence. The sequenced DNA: TGTGCCAGCAACCCTGTGAGCTCCTACGAGCAGTACTTC. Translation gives CASNPVSSYEQYF.